This T cell receptor beta chain was sequenced during a study of neoadjuvant anti-PD-1 for oral cavity cancer (dated by TCRdb to the early 2020s). Notes on the research overall: Before curative-intent surgical resection, most patients were given three to four biweekly doses of nivolumab at 3 mg/kg. For patients who did not progress, a fourth nivolumab dose was given around day 43, followed by definitive surgical resection on days 50-56. Under RECIST 1.1, a patient counted as a responder if showing complete response, partial response or stable disease, and as a non-responder if showing progression. There were roughly 11 patients in the parent correlative cohort, and the response rate was roughly 33%. Findings and caveats that apply to the study as a whole: Higher pretreatment blood Treg/Th17 ratios correlated with higher pretreatment blood TCRbeta clonality and lower post-treatment tumor TCRbeta clonality. The TCR analyses had only a few patients in each response group, and the authors called for validation in larger cohorts. After neoadjuvant nivolumab, significantly higher T cell clonality (Gini index) was found within PBMCs in non-responders than in responders.

For deep sequencing, PBMC libraries mostly used around 0.45 ug of input genomic DNA, with six replicates for each sample. Following the manufacturer's instructions, the team built TCRbeta libraries using the immunoSEQ hsTCRbeta kit. The finished libraries were brought together in one pool at approximately 3.1 nM, which was then read using an Illumina NovaSeq 6000 S4 flow cell. The paper's processing steps were these. The immunoSEQ Analyzer handled quality control and preprocessing of the raw data. The analysis was limited to productive rearrangements, and each clonotype was defined by a unique CDR3 amino acid sequence. Repertoire clonality was estimated as the Gini-Simpson index, which was computed with the R package tcR. Student's t test was used to compare Gini indices, and Pearson correlation was used to assess associations with tumor size change. Drawn from immuneACCESS, this table holds only the in-frame rearrangements with V and J called that TCRdb kept. Clones are partly lost; checked studies trace under half to an unresolved V gene and leave the rest unexplained. V and J calls plus clone size are reproduced from that table; the DNA served to infer D and trimming. This sample gives just under 70,000 clones in total; about 85% of them show up just once. The top ten clones comprise 3% to 3.5% of the sample.

Concerning this clone itself: Its target antigen remains unknown. The record has no base qualities; no much larger clone is one base away.

CDR1 and CDR2 are drawn from the germline V gene: MNHEY, SVGAGI. The CDR3 contains 15 residues, cysteine and phenylalanine counted. Only the CDR3 part of the read is kept: 45 bases, read in frame from the first base. Trimming leaves V shorter by 6 bases and J shorter by 2 bases, with the junction holding 7 bases beyond the gene matches. The time point label, read with the paper, signifies: after neoadjuvant nivolumab, at surgical resection. Patients were newly diagnosed with stage II-IVA oral cavity squamous cell carcinoma and had received no prior systemic or radiation treatment. The cohort was composed of patients with HPV-negative, locally advanced oral cavity squamous cell carcinoma. Peripheral blood mononuclear cells were analyzed directly and were not maintained or expanded in culture. The samples were drawn from a longitudinal correlative study tied to a single-arm phase II trial testing neoadjuvant nivolumab in oral cavity squamous cell carcinoma. Subject-matched pre- and post-treatment PBMCs and tumors from three responders and three non-responders underwent genomic DNA-based TCRbeta sequencing. Peripheral blood mononuclear cells were collected before nivolumab treatment and were collected again after treatment, at the time of surgery. The Maxwell RSC DNA from Cells kit was used to extract genomic DNA from PBMCs.

Sample: PBMCs, taken after nivolumab (anti-PD-1) treatment. The sequence links TRBV6-5 to TRBJ2-5; 9 bases in the middle match TRBD2. The sequence came from a person aged 35 to 85 with oral cavity squamous cell carcinoma. CDR3 reads: CASRSTSGFQETQYF. The DNA sequence follows: TGTGCCAGCAGGTCGACTAGCGGATTTCAAGAGACCCAGTACTTC.